The 18 T cell receptor beta chains below come from one sample, sequenced in a study of blood T cell repertoires in COVID-19. Method: immunoSEQ multiplex PCR; TCRdb's copy keeps in-frame clones and lacks some. The table shows 150,000 to 200,000 clones, with roughly 83% occurring only once. Sequencing was carried out using PBMCs or T cells enriched from blood (not recorded which). Source of these receptors: a woman aged 55-70 years who had recovered from COVID-19.

V usage is TRBV14 and J usage is TRBJ1-1; no clear D gene. V was shortened by 0 bases and J by 2 bases, with 7 bases between the two germline ends. Germline V gene data show CDR1 as SGHDN and CDR2 as FVKESK. The CDR3 is 14 amino acids. The chain's CDR3 is CASSQDGRNTEAFF. CDR3 nucleotide sequence: TGTGCCAGCAGCCAAGACGGGAGAAACACTGAAGCTTTCTTT.

The chain couples TRBV5-4 to TRBJ2-5; 10 bases fit TRBD1. There are 15 residues in the CDR3. CDR1 and CDR2 from the germline V gene are SGHNT and YYREEE (reference sequence). V gave up 4 bases and J gave up 5 bases; unmatched junction bases: 8. CDR3 residues: CASSPKRQGAETQYF. The CDR3 coding sequence is TGTGCCAGCAGCCCCAAACGACAGGGGGCGGAGACCCAGTACTTC.

V gene TRBV20-1 combines with J gene TRBJ2-2; no reliable D call. Germline CDR1 reads DFQATT; CDR2 reads SNEGSKA (reference sequence). The V and J ends lost 4 bases and 2 bases respectively, with 2 bases between them. The CDR3 is 11 residues long. The DNA of the CDR3 is TGCAGTGCTACTAACACCGGGGAGCTGTTTTTT. Protein product: CSATNTGELFF.

The V call is TRBV28, the J call TRBJ2-7; 9 nucleotides line up with TRBD1. After removal of 4 bases from V and 4 bases from J, the junction contained 11 bases not matched to a gene. The germline V gene has CDR1 MDHEN and CDR2 SYDVKM. The CDR3 spans 16 residues. The CDR3 bases are TGTGCCAGCAGTTCACCGGGACAGGGAAAAGGGTACGAGCAGTACTTC. Translated, it gives CASSSPGQGKGYEQYF.

J is TRBJ2-1 and V is TRBV3-1 (or the pseudogene TRBV3-2), with D unclear. The CDR3 sequence is 14 residues long. V gave up 3 bases and J gave up 5 bases, with 11 bases separating them. Germline V gene lookup returns CDR1 LGHDT and CDR2 YNNKEL (reference sequence). This chain's CDR3 is CASSHSPSDNEQFF. Here the CDR3 DNA reads TGTGCCAGCAGCCACTCCCCCTCGGACAATGAGCAGTTCTTC.

V usage is TRBV18 and J usage is TRBJ2-2; 7 positions agree with TRBD1. CDR1 is KGHSH and CDR2 is LQKENI in the germline V gene. V trimming: 1 base; J trimming: 4 bases; junction bases outside the gene matches: 9. The CDR3 covers 17 residues. Here the CDR3 DNA reads TGTGCCAGCTCACCACTTCCACCGACAGGGAGCACCGGGGAGCTGTTTTTT. It encodes CASSPLPPTGSTGELFF.

The genes are TRBV6-5 and TRBJ1-2; D gene unclear. CDR1 and CDR2 (germline): MNHEY, SVGAGI. The ends were cut back, 0 bases at V and 8 bases at J, with 10 bases in the middle. This CDR3 spans 13 amino acids. This CDR3 is CASSYSIKAGYTF. CDR3 coding DNA: TGTGCCAGCAGTTACTCGATCAAAGCAGGCTACACCTTC.

The rearrangement uses TRBV6-1 and TRBJ2-7, with D perhaps matching TRBD2 (6 bases). Germline V gives CDR1 MNHNS, CDR2 SASEGT. This CDR3 has 16 residues. V lost 1 base and J lost 7, with 20 bases in between. Here the CDR3 reads CASSEGRDSFHGEQYF. CDR3 sequence (DNA): TGTGCCAGCAGTGAAGGCCGGGACTCCTTTCATGGGGAGCAGTACTTC.

This chain uses TRBV4-2 with TRBJ2-1; 12 bases are shared with TRBD2. The CDR3 spans 18 residues. Germline-derived CDR1 and CDR2 are LGHNA and YNFKEQ. The V and J ends lost 0 bases and 8 bases, in that order; junction bases with no gene match: 11. The CDR3 loop is CASSQEARLAGGLDEQFF. The CDR3 nucleotides read TGTGCCAGCAGCCAAGAAGCCCGGCTAGCGGGGGGGCTGGATGAGCAGTTCTTC.

The chain uses TRBV24-1 and TRBJ2-3; 8 bases fit TRBD1. Germline V gene lookup returns CDR1 KGHDR and CDR2 SFDVKD. V shed 4 bases and J 6 bases; nucleotides not matched to a gene: 8. The CDR3 is 15 amino acids. The CDR3 DNA sequence: TGTGCCACCAGTGAGGCAGGGGGCATGGGGGATACGCAGTATTTT. It is translated as CATSEAGGMGDTQYF.

The CDR3 DNA reads as TGTGCCAGTAGTACGGGACTTATTCGCGAGACCCAGTACTTC. Amino acids: CASSTGLIRETQYF. This chain connects TRBV19 to TRBJ2-5, with a tentative D call TRBD2 (6 bases). This CDR3 has 14 amino acids. Germline V gene data show CDR1 as LNHDA and CDR2 as SQIVND (reference sequence). Trimming shortened V by 4 bases and J by 5 bases, and 14 bases separated the two germline ends. Combining the CDR3 with reference TRBV19 and TRBJ2-5 gives the whole variable domain DGGITQSPKYLFRKEGQNVTLSCEQNLNHDAMYWYRQDPGQGLRLIYYSQIVNDFQKGDIAEGYSVSREKKESFPLTVTSAQKNPTAFYLCASSTGLIRETQYFGPGTRLLVL.

The rearrangement joins TRBV18 to TRBJ2-7; TRBD2 aligns across 12 bases. Germline CDR1 is KGHSH and CDR2 is LQKENI. V gave up 3 bases and J gave up 2 bases; unmatched junction bases: 11. The CDR3 runs 18 residues. The CDR3 spells CASSPPTSGRESTYEQYF. DNA of the CDR3: TGTGCCAGCTCACCGCCGACTAGCGGGAGAGAAAGCACCTACGAGCAGTACTTC.

The chain has TRBV5-1 and TRBJ1-1; TRBD1 aligns across 8 bases. CDR1 and CDR2 from the germline V gene are SGHRS and YFSETQ. The CDR3 consists of 15 residues. V shed 3 bases, J shed 0 bases, and the junction held 4 bases outside the gene matches. The CDR3 spells CASSSGTGLNTEAFF. Here the CDR3 DNA reads TGCGCCAGCAGCTCAGGGACAGGCCTGAACACTGAAGCTTTCTTT.

The J gene is TRBJ2-1, the V gene TRBV19; 8 bases map to TRBD2. This CDR3 contains 14 residues. In germline, CDR1 is LNHDA, CDR2 SQIVND (reference sequence). The V gene end was trimmed by 4 bases and the J gene end by 9 bases; junction bases not matched to a gene: 8. CDR3 nucleotides: TGTGCCAGTAGTAACGGACTAGCTCGGATTGAGCAGTTCTTC. It translates to CASSNGLARIEQFF.

This clone has a handful of counts. The chain combines TRBV5-1 with TRBJ2-7; TRBD1 agrees at 10 bases. The CDR3 covers 15 residues. V lost 4 bases to trimming and J lost 2 bases; unmatched junction nucleotides: 6. Germline-derived CDR1 and CDR2 are SGHRS and YFSETQ. The CDR3 spells CASSLTGTGAYEQYF. For the CDR3, the DNA is TGCGCCAGCAGCCTGACCGGGACAGGGGCCTACGAGCAGTACTTC.

The V gene is TRBV2, the J gene TRBJ2-5; TRBD2 matches at 9 bases. V was clipped by 2 bases and J by 4 bases; unmatched bases: 8. Germline assignment: CDR1 SNHLY and CDR2 FYNNEI. The CDR3 has 16 residues. The CDR3 loop is CASSERGSGGRETQYF. CDR3 coding DNA: TGTGCCAGCAGTGAAAGGGGTAGCGGGGGCCGAGAGACCCAGTACTTC.

The V and J genes are TRBV27 and TRBJ1-5; D gene uncertain. The CDR3 has 16 amino acids. Germline-derived CDR1 and CDR2 are MNHEY and SMNVEV (reference sequence). Deletions cut 2 bases from V and 5 bases from J, with 16 bases between. DNA for the CDR3: TGTGCCAGCAGTTTACTCCCGAGCCCTCCCGATCAGCCCCAGCATTTT. It translates to CASSLLPSPPDQPQHF.

The DNA of the CDR3 is TGTGCCAGCAGCGTAGCTTACGCGGGAGAAAAACTGTTTTTT. It yields the protein CASSVAYAGEKLFF. V is TRBV9 and J is TRBJ1-4; no reliable D call. The V end was cut by 0 bases, the J end by 8 bases, with 11 bases between. This CDR3 comprises 14 residues. CDR1 is SGDLS and CDR2 is YYNGEE in the germline V gene.